One and the same sample provided the 31 T cell receptor beta chains below, sequenced in a study of beta chain features in type 1 diabetes. What was sequenced were expressed TCRB transcripts, since all of the isolated RNA had been reverse transcribed. TCRdb's table, derived via immunoSEQ multiplex PCR, lists solely in-frame clones and lacks some. The sample records under 800,000 clones, around a sixth being singletons. Material for sequencing was naive CD4+ T cells from blood. Receptor source: a man between 18 and 29 years old in good health.

In this sample, this clone turned up a few times. J is TRBJ2-7 and V is TRBV9; D possibly corresponds to TRBD1 (5 bases). Germline V gene data show CDR1 as SGDLS and CDR2 as YYNGEE. The germline V and J ends were trimmed by 1 base and 3 bases, with 8 bases remaining between them. The CDR3 has 13 residues. The CDR3 loop is CASSVRGGYEQYF. In DNA, the CDR3 is TGTGCCAGCAGCGTAAGGGGTGGCTACGAGCAGTACTTC. Complete variable domain (other parts from reference TRBV9 and TRBJ2-7): DSGVTQTPKHLITATGQRVTLRCSPRSGDLSVYWYQQSLDQGLQFLIQYYNGEERAKGNILERFSAQQFPDLHSELNLSSLELGDSALYFCASSVRGGYEQYFGPGTRLTVT.

This clone has only a few counts. This chain connects TRBV6-6 to TRBJ1-1, with D possibly matching TRBD1 (5 bases). Trimming cost V 5 bases and J 1 base, with 8 bases left between them. The CDR3 spans 13 residues. Germline CDR1 is MNHNY and CDR2 is SVGAGI (reference sequence). The CDR3 here is CASSKGRNTEAFF. The CDR3 nucleotides are TGTGCCAGCAGTAAGGGACGGAACACTGAAGCTTTCTTT.

The chain carries TRBV9 and TRBJ2-2; 9 nucleotides agree with TRBD2. The germline CDR1 and CDR2 sequences are SGDLS and YYNGEE. The CDR3 sequence is 18 residues long. Losses at the gene ends were 6 bases for V and 1 base for J; bases not matched to a gene: 13. The CDR3 region is CASTPRPAGGVNTGELFF. CDR3 in DNA: TGTGCCAGCACCCCCAGGCCGGCGGGAGGGGTGAACACCGGGGAGCTGTTTTTT.

In its sample, this clone was seen a few times. This chain connects TRBV7-2 to TRBJ2-5; no reliable D call. The J call may be mistaken, given a closer DNA end match to TRBJ2-7. Germline V lookup: CDR1 SGHTA, CDR2 FQGNSA. The CDR3 is 12 amino acids. CDR3: CASSSDWSEQYF. CDR3 coding DNA: TGTGCCAGCAGCTCGGATTGGTCCGAGCAGTACTTC.

This chain connects TRBV29-1 to TRBJ2-7; 7 nucleotides line up with TRBD1. The CDR3 runs to 14 residues. V gave up 4 bases and J gave up 1 base; unmatched junction bases: 7. Germline V gene lookup returns CDR1 SQVTM and CDR2 ANQGSEA. Written as DNA, the CDR3 is TGCAGCGTTGGGGGGTCAGGGGGATCCTACGAGCAGTACTTC. Amino acid sequence: CSVGGSGGSYEQYF.

The chain links TRBV19 to TRBJ2-5, with D possibly TRBD1 on 6 matching bases. CDR3 length: 14 residues. CDR1 LNHDA and CDR2 SQIVND come from the germline V gene (reference sequence). V shed 6 bases and J shed 5 bases, with 16 bases lying between them. The CDR3, as DNA: TGTGCCAGTAGCCAAATCACAGGGACGGAGACCCAGTACTTC. It translates to CASSQITGTETQYF.

This clone was counted between two and nine times. The V call is TRBV28, the J call TRBJ1-1, with D hard to call. Trimming left V 2 bases short and J 4 bases short, with 2 bases between. The CDR3 loop spans 11 amino acids. Germline assignment: CDR1 MDHEN and CDR2 SYDVKM. CDR3 sequence: CASSLPTEAFF. The CDR3 nucleotides read TGTGCCAGCAGTTTACCCACTGAAGCTTTCTTT.

The V call is TRBV29-1, the J call TRBJ2-7; tentatively, D is TRBD2 (5 bases). V lost 6 bases and J lost 3, with 18 bases in between. Germline loops: CDR1 SQVTM, CDR2 ANQGSEA. The CDR3 loop spans 14 amino acids. The chain's CDR3 is CSVVLLRGYYEQYF. CDR3 nucleotides: TGCAGCGTAGTTCTACTCCGGGGTTACTACGAGCAGTACTTC.

This chain connects TRBV4-3 to TRBJ1-2, with a weak D call TRBD1 (5 bases). V lost 0 bases and J lost 1, with 9 bases in between. The CDR3 runs to 15 residues. Germline V gene sequence: CDR1 LGHNA, CDR2 YSLEER. The CDR3, as DNA: TGCGCCAGCAGCCAAGATGGGGCTTTTAACTATGGCTACACCTTC. As protein: CASSQDGAFNYGYTF.

The chain has TRBV11-2 and TRBJ2-1, with a weak D call TRBD1 (7 bases). V was shortened by 5 bases and J by 13 bases, with 24 bases between the two germline ends. Germline V CDR1 and CDR2: SGHAT, FQNNGV. The CDR3 length is 15 residues. The CDR3 loop reads CASSTRQGLKGGQFF. The CDR3 DNA sequence: TGTGCCAGCAGCACCAGACAGGGTTTAAAGGGAGGCCAGTTCTTC.

The rearrangement uses TRBV18 and TRBJ1-4, with unresolved D. The CDR3 length is 17 residues. CDR1 and CDR2 from the germline V gene are KGHSH and LQKENI. Trimming stripped 2 bases from V and 3 bases from J, with 16 bases between. The CDR3 bases are TGTGCCAGCTCACCAATTGACACGAGAGGGTCTAATGAAAAACTGTTTTTT. The encoded protein is CASSPIDTRGSNEKLFF. The whole variable domain, filled in from reference TRBV18 and TRBJ1-4, reads NAGVMQNPRHLVRRRGQEARLRCSPMKGHSHVYWYRQLPEEGLKFMVYLQKENIIDESGMPKERFSAEFPKEGPSILRIQQVVRGDSAAYFCASSPIDTRGSNEKLFFGSGTQLSVL.

This clone turned up a few times. The rearrangement uses TRBV5-6 and TRBJ2-5; perhaps TRBD2 as D (6 bases). Per germline, CDR1 SGHDT and CDR2 YYEEEE. The CDR3 consists of 16 residues. V was clipped by 2 bases and J by 3 bases, with 17 bases between them. The CDR3 sequence: CASSFGPAGNEETQYF. The CDR3 coding sequence is TGTGCCAGCAGCTTCGGACCCGCGGGGAATGAAGAGACCCAGTACTTC.

This clone has more than one count but fewer than ten. The rearrangement joins TRBV7-3 to TRBJ2-3, with 12 bases identical to TRBD2. The germline gives CDR1 SGHTA, CDR2 FQGTGA. This CDR3 has 16 amino acids. The V segment lost 5 bases and the J segment 2 bases; nucleotides outside the gene matches: 5. The CDR3 spells CASSPGLAGSTDTQYF. Here the CDR3 DNA reads TGTGCCAGCAGCCCCGGACTAGCGGGGTCCACAGATACGCAGTATTTT.

Concerning this clone itself: The junction does not match germline at one end; this may be a read error. V and J are TRBV10-3 and TRBJ1-5, with 9 positions matching TRBD1. This CDR3 has 13 amino acids. CDR1 and CDR2 (germline): ENHRY, SYGVKD. CDR3 sequence (DNA): TGTGCCATCAACCTGGACAGGGGTCAGGCCCAGCATTTT. This encodes CAINLDRGQAQHF.

In this sample, this clone turned up a few times. The chain carries TRBV4-1 and TRBJ2-3, with 7 bases matching TRBD1. This CDR3 has 17 amino acids. J was trimmed by 1 base and V by 1 base; bases with no gene match: 8. From germline, CDR1 is MGHRA and CDR2 YSYEKL. Here the CDR3 DNA reads TGCGCCAGCAGCCAAGTCTTAGGGGGCCGCGGCACAGATACGCAGTATTTT. Translation gives CASSQVLGGRGTDTQYF.

The chain has TRBV5-1 and TRBJ2-1, with D perhaps TRBD1 (6 bases). With 6 bases removed from V and 1 base from J, the gap between germline ends came to 17 bases. CDR1 is SGHRS and CDR2 is YFSETQ in the germline V gene. CDR3 size: 16 residues. CDR3 sequence reads: CASKSVAGASYNEQFF. CDR3 DNA sequence: TGCGCCAGCAAAAGTGTAGCAGGGGCTTCCTACAATGAGCAGTTCTTC.

This clone was seen a handful of times. This chain uses TRBV12-5 with TRBJ1-1, with 7 bases identical to TRBD1. The CDR3 covers 17 residues. The V and J ends lost 0 bases and 1 base, in that order; junction bases with no gene match: 8. Germline CDR1 is LGHNT and CDR2 is FRNRAP. CDR3 region: CASGLVRGQGWNTEAFF. The CDR3 DNA sequence: TGTGCTAGTGGTTTGGTAAGGGGGCAGGGATGGAACACTGAAGCTTTCTTT. Looking up the rest from reference TRBV12-5 and TRBJ1-1 gives the full variable domain: DARVTQTPRHKVTEMGQEVTMRCQPILGHNTVFWYRQTMMQGLELLAYFRNRAPLDDSGMPKDRFSAEMPDATLATLKIQPSEPRDSAVYFCASGLVRGQGWNTEAFFGQGTRLTVV.

The chain is built from TRBV19 and TRBJ1-2; no reliable D call. This CDR3 is 13 amino acids long. With 8 bases removed from V and 4 bases from J, the gap between germline ends came to 14 bases. Germline values: CDR1 LNHDA, CDR2 SQIVND (reference sequence). CDR3 sequence reads: CASARTDPYGYTF. CDR3 DNA: TGTGCCAGTGCTCGGACGGATCCCTATGGCTACACCTTC.

The chain recombines TRBV19 with TRBJ2-1; 9 bases fit TRBD1. The CDR3 spans 12 residues. CDR1 is LNHDA, CDR2 SQIVND, per germline (reference sequence). The V and J ends lost 4 bases and 9 bases, in that order; junction bases with no gene match: 1. The CDR3 DNA follows: TGTGCCAGTAGTAGGACAGGGGTTGAGCAGTTCTTC. This gives the protein CASSRTGVEQFF. The whole variable domain, filled in from reference TRBV19 and TRBJ2-1, reads DGGITQSPKYLFRKEGQNVTLSCEQNLNHDAMYWYRQDPGQGLRLIYYSQIVNDFQKGDIAEGYSVSREKKESFPLTVTSAQKNPTAFYLCASSRTGVEQFFGPGTRLTVL.

This clone came up a few times. The rearrangement links TRBV30 to TRBJ1-4; D is unresolved. Germline values: CDR1 GTSNPN, CDR2 SVGIG (reference sequence). The CDR3 spans 17 residues. V was cut by 3 bases and J by 8 bases, with 25 bases left in between. This CDR3 is CAWRAVAWEGGKEKLFF. The DNA for the CDR3 is TGTGCCTGGAGAGCGGTCGCCTGGGAGGGAGGTAAAGAAAAACTGTTTTTT.

V is TRBV4-3 and J is TRBJ2-2; D not certain. The germline gives CDR1 LGHNA, CDR2 YSLEER. Trimming removed 1 base at V and 0 bases at J, with 15 bases between. This CDR3 has 18 residues. This CDR3 is CASSQAPPGRSNTGELFF. CDR3 nucleotide sequence: TGCGCCAGCAGCCAAGCTCCCCCAGGTAGATCGAACACCGGGGAGCTGTTTTTT.

This clone showed up just a few times. The rearrangement joins TRBV19 to TRBJ1-1; no reliable D call. The CDR3 is made up of 15 amino acids. V lost 3 bases, J lost 2 bases, and 13 bases lay in between. The germline V gene encodes CDR1 LNHDA and CDR2 SQIVND (reference sequence). CDR3 residues: CASSISTAINTEAFF. The CDR3 DNA reads as TGTGCCAGTAGTATCTCGACGGCTATTAACACTGAAGCTTTCTTT.

This clone was seen more than once but under ten times. The rearrangement links TRBV5-1 to TRBJ1-3, with D unclear. Trimming pared 0 bases from V and 3 bases from J, leaving 10 bases between. Germline CDR1 and CDR2: SGHRS and YFSETQ. The CDR3 spans 15 residues. DNA for the CDR3: TGCGCCAGCAGCTTGGAGGAGGCGGGTGGAAACACCATATATTTT. This encodes CASSLEEAGGNTIYF. Complete variable domain (other parts from reference TRBV5-1 and TRBJ1-3): KAGVTQTPRYLIKTRGQQVTLSCSPISGHRSVSWYQQTPGQGLQFLFEYFSETQRNKGNFPGRFSGRQFSNSRSEMNVSTLELGDSALYLCASSLEEAGGNTIYFGEGSWLTVV.

V and J are TRBV19 and TRBJ2-7, with 9 bases aligning to TRBD1. Germline V gene sequence: CDR1 LNHDA, CDR2 SQIVND (reference sequence). The V gene end was trimmed by 4 bases and the J gene end by 1 base; junction bases not matched to a gene: 5. The CDR3 consists of 15 residues. The DNA of the CDR3 is TGTGCCAGTAGTACCCTCGGGACAGGGTCCTACGAGCAGTACTTC. Translating it yields CASSTLGTGSYEQYF.

This clone was seen more than once but under ten times. This chain joins TRBV15 and TRBJ1-1; 8 bases are a match to TRBD1. Germline V gene lookup returns CDR1 LNHNV and CDR2 YYDKDF (reference sequence). V lost 3 bases and J lost 4; bases outside the gene matches: 4. There are 14 residues in the CDR3. The CDR3 reads CATSRTGVGTEAFF. The DNA of the CDR3 is TGTGCCACCAGCAGGACAGGGGTGGGCACTGAAGCTTTCTTT.

The J gene is TRBJ2-7, the V gene TRBV10-3; TRBD1 agrees at 8 bases. CDR1 is ENHRY and CDR2 is SYGVKD in the germline V gene. V shed 1 base, J shed 5 bases, and the junction held 7 bases outside the gene matches. This CDR3 has 15 residues. The CDR3 spells CAISELRTGSHEQYF. The CDR3 bases are TGTGCCATCAGTGAGTTAAGGACAGGGAGCCACGAGCAGTACTTC.

The genes are TRBV11-3 and TRBJ2-7; TRBD1 aligns across 7 bases. The CDR3 spans 15 residues. Trimming cost V 5 bases and J 0 bases; bases outside gene matches: 7. Germline values: CDR1 SGHNT, CDR2 YENEEA. This chain's CDR3 is CASSLGTASSYEQYF. The CDR3 DNA reads as TGTGCCAGCAGCCTAGGGACAGCGAGCTCCTACGAGCAGTACTTC.

The chain uses TRBV28 and TRBJ2-7, with 10 bases aligning to TRBD1. CDR3 length equals 15 residues. Germline V CDR1 and CDR2: MDHEN, SYDVKM. Trimming at V came to 6 bases and at J to 0 bases, leaving 5 bases not matched to a gene. The CDR3 is CASRRTGGTSYEQYF. The DNA for the CDR3 is TGTGCCAGCAGGCGGACAGGGGGGACCTCCTACGAGCAGTACTTC. Full variable domain (remainder filled in from reference TRBV28 and TRBJ2-7): DVKVTQSSRYLVKRTGEKVFLECVQDMDHENMFWYRQDPGLGLRLIYFSYDVKMKEKGDIPEGYSVSREKKERFSLILESASTNQTSMYLCASRRTGGTSYEQYFGPGTRLTVT.

This clone was observed a single time. V and J are TRBV7-2 and TRBJ1-1, with a possible D match to TRBD1 (6 bases). CDR1 SGHTA and CDR2 FQGNSA come from the germline V gene. The CDR3 runs 14 residues. Trimming cost V 4 bases and J 10 bases, with 19 bases left between them. The CDR3 bases are TGTGCCAGCAGCTCGACCGCGGGGGCGTCAGGAGCTTTCTTT. It yields the protein CASSSTAGASGAFF.

V is TRBV10-3 and J is TRBJ2-5; 8 bases line up with TRBD1. The CDR3 is 13 residues long. Germline lookup yields CDR1 ENHRY and CDR2 SYGVKD. V lost 6 bases and J lost 0; bases outside the gene matches: 0. DNA for the CDR3: TGTGCCATCAGGGGACAGGACCAAGAGACCCAGTACTTC. Translated, it gives CAIRGQDQETQYF.

This clone has just a few counts. V usage is TRBV9 and J usage is TRBJ2-1; TRBD2 matches 10 bases. The V segment lost 1 base and the J segment 0 bases; nucleotides outside the gene matches: 10. CDR3 length: 19 amino acids. CDR1 is SGDLS and CDR2 is YYNGEE in the germline V gene. The CDR3 bases are TGTGCCAGCAGCGTAAGAGGCACTAGCGGGACCTACTCCTACAATGAGCAGTTCTTC. This gives the protein CASSVRGTSGTYSYNEQFF.